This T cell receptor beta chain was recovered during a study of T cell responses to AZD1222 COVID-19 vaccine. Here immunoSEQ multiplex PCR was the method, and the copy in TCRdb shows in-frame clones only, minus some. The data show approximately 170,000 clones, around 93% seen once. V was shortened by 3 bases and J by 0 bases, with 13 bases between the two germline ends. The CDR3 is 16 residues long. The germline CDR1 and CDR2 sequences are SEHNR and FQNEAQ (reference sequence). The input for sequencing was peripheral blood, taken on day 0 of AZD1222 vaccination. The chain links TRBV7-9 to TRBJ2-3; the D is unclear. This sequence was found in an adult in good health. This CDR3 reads CASSFYGWGSTDTQYF. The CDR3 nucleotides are TGTGCCAGCAGCTTCTATGGCTGGGGAAGCACAGATACGCAGTATTTT.